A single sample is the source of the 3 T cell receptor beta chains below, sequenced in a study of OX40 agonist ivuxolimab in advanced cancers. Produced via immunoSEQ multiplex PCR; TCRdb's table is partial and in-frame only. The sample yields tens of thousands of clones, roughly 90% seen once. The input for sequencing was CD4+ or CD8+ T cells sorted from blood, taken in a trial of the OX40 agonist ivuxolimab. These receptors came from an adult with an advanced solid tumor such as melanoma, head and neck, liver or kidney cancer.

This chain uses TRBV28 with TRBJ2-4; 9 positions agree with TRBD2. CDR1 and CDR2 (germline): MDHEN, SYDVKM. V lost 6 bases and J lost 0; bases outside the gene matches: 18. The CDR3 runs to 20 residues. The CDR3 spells CASSLLSDIAGEVAKNIQYF. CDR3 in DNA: TGTGCCAGCAGCTTGTTGTCCGACATAGCGGGAGAAGTAGCCAAAAACATTCAGTACTTC.

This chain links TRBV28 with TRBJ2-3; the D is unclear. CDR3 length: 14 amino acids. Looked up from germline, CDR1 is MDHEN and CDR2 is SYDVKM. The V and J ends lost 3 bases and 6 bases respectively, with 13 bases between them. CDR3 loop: CASSFRLLADTQYF. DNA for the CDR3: TGTGCCAGCAGTTTTCGACTTTTGGCGGATACGCAGTATTTT.

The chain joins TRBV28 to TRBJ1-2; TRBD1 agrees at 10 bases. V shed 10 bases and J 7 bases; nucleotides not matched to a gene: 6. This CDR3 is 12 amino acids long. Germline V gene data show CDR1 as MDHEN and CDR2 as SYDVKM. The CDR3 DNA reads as TGTGCCATCCGACAGGGGGCAGGTGGCTACACCTTC. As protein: CAIRQGAGGYTF.